Detailed here is one TCR beta chain. The antigen it recognizes is unknown. The read is 3 residues too short to cover the CDR3 end, so that end is filled in from the germline J gene. This entry comes from a study of T cells in women clearing cervical HPV infection (dated by TCRdb to the late 2010s). For the study in its entirety: The cases were some 27 women with histologically confirmed HPV16-related CIN3 or worse, and 2 of these cases were invasive cancers. Five blinded duplicates per group were added as quality controls, giving approximately 60 samples: 50 or so participants and 10 replicates. Blood from cases was drawn at the visit where the lesion was first identified, while blood from controls was drawn once the infection was no longer detected. The exploratory proof-of-principle case-control study was nested within the Guanacaste HPV Natural History Study in Costa Rica and compared TCR repertoires across cervical HPV16 outcomes. Cases and controls were matched on age within five years and on year of sample collection. Median age was roughly 33 years in cases versus just over 37 in controls, and baseline characteristics did not differ significantly. The controls were about two dozen women whose single incident HPV16 infection cleared within 12 months with no development of precancer or cancer. Because only a few women had HLA typing data, the possibility that HLA type acted as a confounder could not be ruled out. In the parent cohort, around 10,000 women aged 18 or older were enrolled in Guanacaste, Costa Rica, during about 1993 to 1994 and were followed for seven years. Among cases, blood sampling occurred a median of roughly 150 days after lesion detection, with an interquartile range of about 80 to 230 days.

TCR beta CDR3 regions were amplified by multiplex PCR using the immunoSEQ assay from an average of roughly 1,100 ng genomic DNA per sample. The assay corrected primer bias using a complete synthetic TCR repertoire to establish an amplification baseline. The amplicons were sequenced using the Illumina platform. In the paper's pipeline: Sequence errors were corrected by clustering with frequency ratios and a modified nearest-neighbor algorithm, and the sequences were then analyzed in the immunoSEQ Analyzer using IMGT gene definitions. At each rarefaction depth, TCR richness and evenness were averaged across 20 rarefaction repeats, and any sample with fewer sequences than the depth was left out. V, D and J gene relative abundances were compared between groups with Wilcoxon rank sum tests, applying FDR correction. In the blinded duplicates, the intraclass correlation was 90% to 96% for TCR richness and averaged approximately 82% across more than 65 gene segments. TCRdb limited this immuneACCESS table to in-frame rearrangements with V and J called. A share of clones is missing; checked studies link under half to unresolved V genes, and the rest is unexplained. V, J and clone size reflect that table, while D and trimming were determined from the DNA. The data table for this sample lists 40,000 to 55,000 clones. The top ten clones comprise approximately 0.98% of the sample.

Broad study findings and their caveats: T-cell numbers per sample were unknown, so richness differences could reflect varying T-cell content rather than repertoire biology. Cases had lower TRBV6-7 relative abundance than controls (0.11% versus 0.16%; Bonferroni P = 0.0008). Significantly higher TCR repertoire richness was observed in CIN3+ cases than in controls across sequencing depths, whereas no difference in evenness was found. Whether associations preceded infection or resulted from infection could not be shown with the cross-sectional design, and effector/memory subsets and HPV-specific T cells were not isolated. Cases were distinguished from controls with an estimated AUC of almost 0.85 by random forest classifiers combining richness and V gene abundances.

Measured from the cysteine to the phenylalanine, the CDR3 is 16 residues long. Of the CDR3's DNA, 39 bases were read; they are in frame from base 1. Via the germline V gene, CDR1 is SGHRS and CDR2 YFSETQ. V and J lose 0 bases and 0 bases, and a span of 9 bases separates them. Every participant had a single incident cervical HPV16 infection, and women with prevalent HPV16 infections were excluded. Cervical HPV DNA was detected by MY09/MY11 PCR, and genotyping was performed by dot-blot hybridization. About 14 mL of heparinized blood were centrifuged, and the buffy coat was aliquoted, frozen at -30°C, then stored at -80°C. QIAGEN kits were used to extract genomic DNA from the buffy coat specimens.

The sequencing input was blood buffy coat. The origin of this receptor is a woman aged 18 to 75 with a cervical HPV16 infection that either progressed to CIN3+ or cleared (not recorded which). The chain was built from TRBV5-1 and TRBJ1-4, with no confidently assigned D gene. The CDR3 region has the sequence CASSLGIDATNEKLFF. Partial CDR3 DNA: TGCGCCAGCAGCTTGGGAATAGATGCAACTAATGAAAAA.